This entry lists 21 T cell receptor beta chains sequenced from one sample in a study of CD8 T cells in ankylosing spondylitis. TCRdb reprocessed the 5' RACE reads with MiXCR, giving one entry per CDR3 protein. The data contain about 260,000 distinct CDR3 sequences, under 30% of them seen just once; the ten biggest clones take up over 0.55%. Source material: blood, either unsorted or a sorted T cell fraction (not recorded which). These receptors originate from a male donor with ankylosing spondylitis or in good health (not recorded which).

This clonotype occurred a few times. This rearrangement joins TRBV12-3 or TRBV12-4 to TRBJ2-7; D is unresolved. The length of the CDR3 is 13 residues. Trimming pared 6 bases from V and 3 bases from J, leaving 12 bases between. CDR3 sequence reads: CASSLRAYYEQYF. For the CDR3, the DNA is TGTGCCAGCAGCCTAAGGGCTTACTACGAGCAGTACTTC.

The chain links TRBV7-3 to TRBJ2-1, with TRBD2 matching over 9 bases. The V gene's germline CDR1 is SGHTA and CDR2 FQGTGA. CDR3 size: 15 residues. Trimming at V came to 5 bases and at J to 4 bases, leaving 6 bases not matched to a gene. The CDR3 here is CASSQGTSGYNEQFF. The DNA of the CDR3 is TGTGCCAGCAGCCAGGGAACTAGCGGGTACAATGAGCAGTTCTTC. Filled out from reference TRBV7-3 and TRBJ2-1, the complete variable domain reads GAGVSQTPSNKVTEKGKYVELRCDPISGHTALYWYRQSLGQGPEFLIYFQGTGAADDSGLPNDRFFAVRPEGSVSTLKIQRTERGDSAVYLCASSQGTSGYNEQFFGPGTRLTVL.

This clonotype was detected a few times. The J gene is TRBJ2-3, the V gene TRBV12-3 or TRBV12-4, with 7 bases fitting TRBD1. The V segment lost 6 bases and the J segment 2 bases; nucleotides outside the gene matches: 8. CDR3 length equals 15 residues. The CDR3 nucleotides read TGTGCCAGCAGCGATCGACAGGGTCACACAGATACGCAGTATTTT. This codes for CASSDRQGHTDTQYF.

The V gene is TRBV6-1, the J gene TRBJ1-1; D gene unclear. The CDR3 has 15 amino acids. Germline V lookup: CDR1 MNHNS, CDR2 SASEGT. V lost 0 bases, J lost 1 base, and 9 bases lay in between. The chain's CDR3 is CASSEAGRGNTEAFF. The DNA for the CDR3 is TGTGCCAGCAGTGAAGCGGGTCGGGGGAACACTGAAGCTTTCTTT.

This clonotype was recorded many times. This rearrangement joins TRBV20-1 to TRBJ2-7, with 8 bases matching TRBD2. Germline V gene data show CDR1 as DFQATT and CDR2 as SNEGSKA (reference sequence). This CDR3 comprises 15 residues. The ends lost 2 bases at V and 1 base at J; junction bases unmatched: 7. CDR3: CSARNGLASSYEQYF. Here the CDR3 DNA reads TGCAGTGCTAGAAATGGACTAGCAAGTTCCTACGAGCAGTACTTC.

J is TRBJ2-3 and V is TRBV10-3; 10 nucleotides agree with TRBD2. Germline V gene data show CDR1 as ENHRY and CDR2 as SYGVKD. The CDR3 is 19 residues long. J was trimmed by 1 base and V by 3 bases; bases with no gene match: 13. The CDR3 DNA reads as TGTGCCATCAGTGATTATGGACTAGCGGCAACGGGGGGCACAGATACGCAGTATTTT. Its translation: CAISDYGLAATGGTDTQYF.

This clonotype was picked up many times. J is TRBJ2-1 and V is TRBV4-2; TRBD2 is a possible D gene (5 bases). The CDR3 extends over 17 amino acids. Germline V gene data show CDR1 as LGHNA and CDR2 as YNFKEQ. V dropped 0 bases and J dropped 0 bases, with 12 bases sitting between them. Here the CDR3 DNA reads TGTGCCAGCAGCCAAGATCGGCGAGGGAGCTCCTACAATGAGCAGTTCTTC. Translation gives CASSQDRRGSSYNEQFF.

This clonotype was seen ten or more times. The chain recombines TRBV18 with TRBJ2-3; TRBD1 matches at 7 bases. The CDR3 consists of 15 residues. The germline gives CDR1 KGHSH, CDR2 LQKENI. Unmatched junction bases numbered 3, after V lost 3 bases and J lost 0 bases. The CDR3 sequence is CASSPDRASTDTQYF. The CDR3 region has the DNA TGTGCCAGCTCACCCGACAGGGCTAGCACAGATACGCAGTATTTT.

Only a few counts were recorded for this clonotype. The chain carries TRBV6-1 and TRBJ2-7, with a tentative D call TRBD2 (6 bases). Looked up from germline, CDR1 is MNHNS and CDR2 is SASEGT. V dropped 6 bases and J dropped 8 bases, with 17 bases sitting between them. The CDR3 spans 13 residues. Here the CDR3 reads CASSRETGRKQYF. The CDR3 DNA reads as TGTGCCAGCAGCCGGGAGACGGGGCGGAAGCAGTACTTC.

This clonotype appeared a few times. The rearrangement joins TRBV29-1 to TRBJ2-5; D is uncertain. V lost 7 bases, J lost 1 base, and 10 bases lay in between. Germline values: CDR1 SQVTM, CDR2 ANQGSEA. This CDR3 region has 12 residues. Here the CDR3 DNA reads TGCAGCGGCAGAGAAGGCCAAGAGACCCAGTACTTC. Protein product: CSGREGQETQYF.

J is TRBJ2-5 and V is TRBV12-3 or TRBV12-4, with TRBD1 matching 12 bases. The J segment lost 7 bases and the V segment lost 3 bases, leaving 6 bases of the junction unmatched. This CDR3 contains 15 residues. This CDR3 is CASSFPGQGAGTQYF. For the CDR3, the DNA is TGTGCCAGCAGTTTTCCGGGACAGGGGGCCGGGACCCAGTACTTC.

V usage is TRBV7-6 and J usage is TRBJ2-5, with D possibly being TRBD1 or TRBD2 (5 bases each). Germline assignment: CDR1 SGHVS and CDR2 FNYEAQ. The CDR3 loop spans 15 amino acids. Trimming pared 0 bases from V and 1 base from J, leaving 9 bases between. The CDR3 sequence: CASSLASGTQETQYF. DNA of the CDR3: TGTGCCAGCAGCTTAGCGTCGGGGACCCAAGAGACCCAGTACTTC.

DNA of the CDR3: TGCGCCAGCACACCCCGGGGGCCTAGCGGGGGTGGAGATACGCAGTATTTT. The encoded protein is CASTPRGPSGGGDTQYF. The chain carries TRBV5-1 and TRBJ2-3, with 10 nucleotides matching TRBD2. V shed 6 bases, J shed 5 bases, and the junction held 15 bases outside the gene matches. The CDR3 runs 17 residues. Per the germline V gene, CDR1 is SGHRS and CDR2 is YFSETQ.

This clonotype was seen many times. This rearrangement joins TRBV4-2 to TRBJ2-6; D is tentatively TRBD1 or TRBD2 (5 bases each). Trimming stripped 0 bases from V and 0 bases from J, with 15 bases between. CDR3 length: 19 amino acids. Germline V lookup: CDR1 LGHNA, CDR2 YNFKEQ. CDR3: CASSQDLAGTLSGANVLTF. The CDR3 bases are TGTGCCAGCAGCCAAGATCTGGCAGGGACCCTCTCTGGGGCCAACGTCCTGACTTTC.

This clonotype was seen more than once but under ten times. This chain connects TRBV10-3 to TRBJ2-1; D unclear. The CDR3 runs 12 residues. Germline lookup yields CDR1 ENHRY and CDR2 SYGVKD. With 2 bases removed from V and 2 bases from J, the gap between germline ends came to 1 base. CDR3: CAISEPYNEQFF. The CDR3 DNA reads as TGTGCCATCAGTGAGCCCTACAATGAGCAGTTCTTC.

The table lists this clonotype with many counts. The CDR3 loop reads CSVEAGLANYGYTF. DNA for the CDR3: TGCAGCGTTGAGGCAGGCCTAGCTAACTATGGCTACACCTTC. This chain links TRBV29-1 with TRBJ1-2; D is ambiguous. CDR1 is SQVTM, CDR2 ANQGSEA, per germline. V was trimmed by 3 bases and J by 0 bases, leaving 11 bases between them. This CDR3 is built from 14 residues. Full variable domain (rest looked up from reference TRBV29-1 and TRBJ1-2): SAVISQKPSRDICQRGTSLTIQCQVDSQVTMMFWYRQQPGQSLTLIATANQGSEATYESGFVIDKFPISRPNLTFSTLTVSNMSPEDSSIYLCSVEAGLANYGYTFGSGTRLTVV.

This clonotype was seen at least ten times. The chain links TRBV24-1 to TRBJ1-5; 7 bases fit TRBD1. The CDR3 runs 14 residues. V lost 4 bases and J lost 6; bases outside the gene matches: 5. Germline V CDR1 and CDR2: KGHDR, SFDVKD. The CDR3 loop reads CATSDQTGIQPQHF. The CDR3 nucleotides read TGTGCCACCAGTGACCAGACAGGGATTCAGCCCCAGCATTTT.

The CDR3 nucleotides are TGCAGTGCTGACCGGACTAGCGGGGGGGCCGGTACGCAGTATTTT. It translates to CSADRTSGGAGTQYF. V is TRBV20-1 and J is TRBJ2-3; TRBD2 aligns across 15 bases. The length of the CDR3 is 15 residues. The V and J ends lost 5 bases and 8 bases, in that order; junction bases with no gene match: 8. CDR1 and CDR2 (germline): DFQATT, SNEGSKA (reference sequence).

In this sample, this clonotype turned up many times. The rearrangement joins TRBV5-1 to TRBJ2-3, with unresolved D. The germline CDR1 and CDR2 sequences are SGHRS and YFSETQ. V lost 3 bases and J lost 0, with 5 bases in between. The CDR3 contains 13 residues. Here the CDR3 reads CASSSSSTDTQYF. As DNA, the CDR3 is TGCGCCAGCAGCTCCTCTAGCACAGATACGCAGTATTTT.

This rearrangement joins TRBV5-1 to TRBJ2-7, with a possible D match to TRBD1 (6 bases). Germline assignment: CDR1 SGHRS and CDR2 YFSETQ. This CDR3 is built from 14 residues. V lost 0 bases, J lost 7 bases, and 14 bases lay in between. The CDR3: CASSLAPTGYEQYF. The CDR3 DNA reads TGCGCCAGCAGCTTGGCCCCCACAGGGTATGAGCAGTACTTC. The full variable domain, completed using reference TRBV5-1 and TRBJ2-7, is KAGVTQTPRYLIKTRGQQVTLSCSPISGHRSVSWYQQTPGQGLQFLFEYFSETQRNKGNFPGRFSGRQFSNSRSEMNVSTLELGDSALYLCASSLAPTGYEQYFGPGTRLTVT.

This clonotype was observed a handful of times. The chain has TRBV5-6 and TRBJ2-1; 12 bases map to TRBD2. The junction had 9 bases not matched to a gene; V was cut back by 4 bases and J by 1 base. This CDR3 has 18 amino acids. CDR1 is SGHDT and CDR2 is YYEEEE in the germline V gene. The CDR3 DNA follows: TGTGCCAGCAGCCCGACTAGCGGGGGATTGATTTCCTACAATGAGCAGTTCTTC. Translation gives CASSPTSGGLISYNEQFF. The variable domain in full, completed from reference TRBV5-6 and TRBJ2-1, reads DAGVTQSPTHLIKTRGQQVTLRCSPKSGHDTVSWYQQALGQGPQFIFQYYEEEERQRGNFPDRFSGHQFPNYSSELNVNALLLGDSALYLCASSPTSGGLISYNEQFFGPGTRLTVL.